The 25 T cell receptor beta chains reported below all come from one sample, sequenced in a study of blood T cell repertoires in COVID-19. Some clones are missing from TCRdb's copy, which holds only in-frame ones; the method was immunoSEQ multiplex PCR. The sample comprises about 150,000 clones, over 60% of which are singletons, and about 3.8% rests with the top ten. Sequencing input: peripheral blood. These TCRs come from a woman older than 75 with acute or convalescent COVID-19.

The gene calls are TRBV5-6 and TRBJ1-1; D uncertain. The germline gives CDR1 SGHDT, CDR2 YYEEEE. CDR3 length equals 12 residues. V was shortened by 4 bases and J by 4 bases, with 8 bases between the two germline ends. For the CDR3, the DNA is TGTGCCAGCAGCCGTGACACCACTGAAGCTTTCTTT. Its protein is CASSRDTTEAFF.

This clone was observed a single time. The chain couples TRBV19 to TRBJ1-6; D remains unclear. The CDR3 is made up of 17 amino acids. Trimming took off 9 bases at V and 0 bases at J, with 18 bases between the two ends. Germline loops: CDR1 LNHDA, CDR2 SQIVND (reference sequence). CDR3 sequence (DNA): TGTGCCAGCCGACCGGGTGCTGGGAGCTCCTATAATTCACCCCTCCACTTT. Its translation is CASRPGAGSSYNSPLHF.

This clone was found many times. The chain has TRBV19 and TRBJ2-2; D is perhaps TRBD1 (6 bases). The germline V gene encodes CDR1 LNHDA and CDR2 SQIVND (reference sequence). CDR3 size: 15 residues. Trimming shortened V by 3 bases and J by 1 base, and 9 bases separated the two germline ends. The CDR3 DNA is TGTGCCAGTAGTATTCTGGACAGGAACACCGGGGAGCTGTTTTTT. It codes for CASSILDRNTGELFF.

The V gene is TRBV27, the J gene TRBJ1-5, with 8 bases matching TRBD1. Germline lookup yields CDR1 MNHEY and CDR2 SMNVEV (reference sequence). This CDR3 region has 18 residues. V was pared by 2 bases and J by 1 base, with 10 bases of the junction left unmatched. The CDR3 DNA reads TGTGCCAGCAGTTTAAAGGGGACAGGTTGGAGCAGCAATCAGCCCCAGCATTTT. This translates into CASSLKGTGWSSNQPQHF.

This chain links TRBV19 with TRBJ2-1; no definite D call. V was clipped by 7 bases and J by 6 bases, with 13 bases between them. The germline CDR1 and CDR2 sequences are LNHDA and SQIVND (reference sequence). CDR3 size: 13 residues. The CDR3 here is CASTIPPSNEQFF. The CDR3 DNA follows: TGTGCCAGTACCATCCCCCCCAGCAATGAGCAGTTCTTC. Full variable domain (missing parts from reference TRBV19 and TRBJ2-1): DGGITQSPKYLFRKEGQNVTLSCEQNLNHDAMYWYRQDPGQGLRLIYYSQIVNDFQKGDIAEGYSVSREKKESFPLTVTSAQKNPTAFYLCASTIPPSNEQFFGPGTRLTVL.

This clone was counted a few times. The rearrangement joins TRBV5-6 to TRBJ1-5; TRBD1 agrees at 7 bases. The germline CDR1 and CDR2 sequences are SGHDT and YYEEEE. The J segment lost 4 bases and the V segment lost 1 base, leaving 8 bases of the junction unmatched. The CDR3 is made up of 16 amino acids. This CDR3 is CASSLRRGQANQPQHF. As DNA, the CDR3 is TGTGCCAGCAGCTTGCGCCGCGGACAGGCTAATCAGCCCCAGCATTTT.

This chain uses TRBV7-3 with TRBJ2-2; 7 bases are a match to TRBD1. The CDR3 sequence is 17 residues long. Trimming took 7 bases from V and 6 from J; bases not matched to a gene: 17. Germline V CDR1 and CDR2: SGHTA, FQGTGA. CDR3 in amino acids: CASTAVPQRQGAGELFF. CDR3 in DNA: TGTGCCAGCACCGCAGTCCCCCAGAGACAGGGCGCCGGGGAGCTGTTTTTT.

The V call is TRBV5-1, the J call TRBJ1-6; D is undetermined. Trimming removed 0 bases from V and 6 bases from J, with 7 bases in between. Germline values: CDR1 SGHRS, CDR2 YFSETQ. The CDR3 contains 14 residues. CDR3 DNA sequence: TGCGCCAGCAGCTTGGAAGAGGGTAATTCACCCCTCCACTTT. It is translated as CASSLEEGNSPLHF.

This clone has just one count. CDR3 in DNA: TGTGCCTGGAGTCCCTTGGGACTAGCGGGAGAGACCCAGTACTTC. It encodes CAWSPLGLAGETQYF. V usage is TRBV30 and J usage is TRBJ2-5; 12 positions agree with TRBD2. Germline loops: CDR1 GTSNPN, CDR2 SVGIG (reference sequence). The J segment lost 4 bases and the V segment lost 2 bases, leaving 5 bases of the junction unmatched. This CDR3 region has 15 residues.

The sample holds one count of this clone. The chain recombines TRBV3-1 (or the pseudogene TRBV3-2) with TRBJ1-1; 8 bases are a match to TRBD1. Germline trimming cut 3 bases from V and 6 bases from J; bases unmatched to any gene: 9. The CDR3 totals 15 residues. Germline lookup yields CDR1 LGHDT and CDR2 YNNKEL (reference sequence). The CDR3 loop reads CASSQGDRRSAEAFF. The CDR3 nucleotides are TGTGCCAGCAGCCAGGGGGACAGGCGATCGGCTGAAGCTTTCTTT.

The V gene is TRBV29-1, the J gene TRBJ1-1; D gene uncertain. V was cut by 5 bases and J by 8 bases, with 9 bases left in between. This CDR3 has 10 amino acids. Per the germline V gene, CDR1 is SQVTM and CDR2 is ANQGSEA. CDR3 protein: CSVPEIEAFF. The CDR3 DNA follows: TGCAGCGTTCCCGAGATCGAAGCTTTCTTT. The whole variable domain, filled in from reference TRBV29-1 and TRBJ1-1, reads SAVISQKPSRDICQRGTSLTIQCQVDSQVTMMFWYRQQPGQSLTLIATANQGSEATYESGFVIDKFPISRPNLTFSTLTVSNMSPEDSSIYLCSVPEIEAFFGQGTRLTVV.

This chain links TRBV29-1 with TRBJ1-3; D is unclear. Germline CDR1 and CDR2: SQVTM and ANQGSEA. The CDR3 runs to 12 residues. V dropped 7 bases and J dropped 0 bases, with 7 bases sitting between them. The CDR3 region has the DNA TGCAGCGCAACTTTCTCTGGAAACACCATATATTTT. This sequence encodes CSATFSGNTIYF.

This chain uses TRBV3-1 (or the pseudogene TRBV3-2) with TRBJ2-1, with TRBD1 as a possible D gene (5 bases). The V gene's germline CDR1 is LGHDT and CDR2 YNNKEL (reference sequence). The length of the CDR3 is 15 residues. V lost 5 bases, J lost 0 bases, and 11 bases lay in between. The CDR3 DNA follows: TGTGCCAGCAGCTATCCAACAGGCTCCTACAATGAGCAGTTCTTC. This translates into CASSYPTGSYNEQFF.

This chain links TRBV4-2 with TRBJ2-1; 10 bases fit TRBD2. CDR3 length equals 16 residues. The germline V gene has CDR1 LGHNA and CDR2 YNFKEQ. V lost 3 bases to trimming and J lost 7 bases; unmatched junction nucleotides: 9. The DNA of the CDR3 is TGTGCCAGCAGCCACCCTAGCGGGAGCGTTGCTAATGAGCAGTTCTTC. It yields the protein CASSHPSGSVANEQFF.

This chain uses TRBV11-2 with TRBJ1-3; TRBD1 matches 9 bases. Germline V gene sequence: CDR1 SGHAT, CDR2 FQNNGV. J gave up 3 bases and V 1 base, and 10 bases lay outside the gene matches. The CDR3 length is 18 residues. This CDR3 is CASSLGWLRDRDGNTIYF. DNA for the CDR3: TGTGCCAGCAGCTTAGGTTGGCTTCGGGACAGGGATGGAAACACCATATATTTT.

This clone was detected a few times. Relative to the germline gene, one junction end is altered; a read error may explain this. J is TRBJ2-1 and V is TRBV6-5, with 11 bases that match TRBD2. Germline V CDR1 and CDR2: MNHEY, SVGAGI. The CDR3 length is 13 residues. CDR3 sequence: CASTGTSGTPGVF. In DNA, the CDR3 is TGTGCCAGCACCGGGACTAGCGGAACCCCAGGGGTCTTC.

This clone was recorded a few times. This chain joins TRBV6-5 and TRBJ1-1; D possibly corresponds to TRBD1 (5 bases). The CDR3 loop spans 13 amino acids. Germline CDR1 MNHEY, CDR2 SVGAGI. V was cut by 11 bases and J by 1 base, with 14 bases left in between. CDR3 DNA: TGTGCCGGAGAAACCGGACAGAACACTGAAGCTTTCTTT. Protein product: CAGETGQNTEAFF.

The rearrangement links TRBV29-1 to TRBJ2-3; 8 nucleotides align to TRBD2. J gave up 3 bases and V 4 bases, and 15 bases lay outside the gene matches. The germline V gene has CDR1 SQVTM and CDR2 ANQGSEA. CDR3 length: 17 residues. CDR3 in DNA: TGCAGCGTTGCCGCGGGGGGACGGGCGGGTGTAACAGATACGCAGTATTTT. Residues: CSVAAGGRAGVTDTQYF.

This clone was seen repeatedly, ten times or more. The chain is built from TRBV6-5 and TRBJ1-3; tentative D call: TRBD1 (5 bases). CDR1 and CDR2 (germline): MNHEY, SVGAGI. The CDR3 spans 13 residues. V dropped 11 bases and J dropped 0 bases, with 11 bases sitting between them. The CDR3 sequence is CASSGVSGNTIYF. Written as DNA, the CDR3 is TGTGCCTCATCGGGGGTCTCTGGAAACACCATATATTTT.

In this sample, this clone turned up once. This sample also contains other DNA sequences that code for the same CDR3. This chain uses TRBV24-1 with TRBJ2-3, with D perhaps matching TRBD1 (5 bases). V shed 3 bases and J shed 0 bases, with 9 bases lying between them. The length of the CDR3 is 15 residues. Germline CDR1 reads KGHDR; CDR2 reads SFDVKD. The CDR3 loop reads CATSDPGLSTDTQYF. CDR3 DNA: TGTGCCACCAGTGATCCAGGGCTTAGCACAGATACGCAGTATTTT.

The V and J genes are TRBV19 and TRBJ1-1; possibly TRBD1 for D (5 bases). The CDR3 is 15 amino acids. Germline values: CDR1 LNHDA, CDR2 SQIVND (reference sequence). Trimming took off 4 bases at V and 8 bases at J, with 20 bases between the two ends. CDR3 sequence: CASSSIPRAGTEAFF. CDR3 DNA: TGTGCCAGTAGTAGTATCCCCAGGGCTGGCACCGAAGCTTTCTTT.

The V and J genes are TRBV21-1 and TRBJ1-5; the D segment call TRBD1 is taken from the table without a DNA check. TRBV21-1 is a known pseudogene. This CDR3 is 14 amino acids long. As DNA, the CDR3 is TGTGCCAGCAGCAAAGGGACAGGGGGTCAGCCCCAGCATTTT. Residues: CASSKGTGGQPQHF.

This chain joins TRBV19 and TRBJ2-6; 10 bases fit TRBD1. The ends lost 5 bases at V and 0 bases at J; junction bases unmatched: 4. The CDR3 has 17 residues. Germline V gives CDR1 LNHDA, CDR2 SQIVND (reference sequence). CDR3: CASSPGQGNSGANVLTF. The CDR3, as DNA: TGTGCCAGTAGTCCGGGACAGGGGAACTCTGGGGCCAACGTCCTGACTTTC.

This clone was picked up a small number of times. The CDR3 bases are TGCGCCAGCCGACTAGCGGGAGCAGAGACCCAGTACTTC. Its translation: CASRLAGAETQYF. The chain joins TRBV5-1 to TRBJ2-5; 12 bases are shared with TRBD2. This CDR3 region has 13 residues. Trimming took 7 bases from V and 4 from J; bases not matched to a gene: 2. Germline V gene sequence: CDR1 SGHRS, CDR2 YFSETQ.

The genes are TRBV7-3 and TRBJ2-5; D may be TRBD1 (7 bases). V was trimmed by 2 bases and J by 1 base, leaving 17 bases between them. Per the germline V gene, CDR1 is SGHTA and CDR2 is FQGTGA. This CDR3 spans 17 amino acids. As DNA, the CDR3 is TGTGCCAGCAGCTTACAGGGGGGAGCTAGCAGCCAAGAGACCCAGTACTTC. Translation gives CASSLQGGASSQETQYF. The full variable domain, with the rest looked up from reference TRBV7-3 and TRBJ2-5, is GAGVSQTPSNKVTEKGKYVELRCDPISGHTALYWYRQSLGQGPEFLIYFQGTGAADDSGLPNDRFFAVRPEGSVSTLKIQRTERGDSAVYLCASSLQGGASSQETQYFGPGTRLLVL.